This TCR beta chain was captured in a study of breast tumors, draining lymph nodes, adjacent tissues. CDR1 and CDR2 from the germline V gene are SGHAT and FQNNGV. The CDR3 contains 12 residues. Between the trimmed V and J ends, which lost 4 bases and 6 bases, there was a span of 8 bases. Breast cancer patients provided tissue from their axillary draining lymph nodes. TCRdb re-called the multiplex PCR reads through MiXCR, storing one row per CDR3 protein. The sample has around 300,000 distinct CDR3 sequences, 30% seen once; the top ten hold over 0.95%. What was sequenced was axillary lymph node tissue. The clonotype was recovered from a female donor with breast cancer. Some clones in this sample may be carry-over from other donors' samples. The gene calls are TRBV11-2 and TRBJ2-3; D gene uncertain. CDR3 bases: TGTGCCAGCAGCTCCAGCCAGGATACGCAGTATTTT. Translating it yields CASSSSQDTQYF.